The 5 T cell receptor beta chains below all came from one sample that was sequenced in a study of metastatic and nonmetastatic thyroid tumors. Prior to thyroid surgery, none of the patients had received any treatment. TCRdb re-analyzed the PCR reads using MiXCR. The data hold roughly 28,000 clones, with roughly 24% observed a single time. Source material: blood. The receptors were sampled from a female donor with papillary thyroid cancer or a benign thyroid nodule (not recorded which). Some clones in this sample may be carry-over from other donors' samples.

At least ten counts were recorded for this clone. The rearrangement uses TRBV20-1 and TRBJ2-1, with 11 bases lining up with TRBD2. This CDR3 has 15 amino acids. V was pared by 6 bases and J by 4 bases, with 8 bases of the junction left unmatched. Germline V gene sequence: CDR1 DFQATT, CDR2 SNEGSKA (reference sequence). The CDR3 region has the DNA TGCAGTGCCGGTCTAGCGGGAGGAAATTACAATGAGCAGTTCTTC. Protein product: CSAGLAGGNYNEQFF.

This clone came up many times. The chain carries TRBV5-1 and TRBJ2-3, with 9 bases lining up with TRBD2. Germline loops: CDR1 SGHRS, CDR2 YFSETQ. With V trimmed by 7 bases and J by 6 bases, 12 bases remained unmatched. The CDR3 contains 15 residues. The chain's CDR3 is CASSISGRPADTQYF. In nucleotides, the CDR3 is TGCGCCAGCTCAATAAGCGGGAGGCCCGCGGATACGCAGTATTTT.

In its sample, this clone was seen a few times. The CDR3 reads CASSDDSGRHNEQFF. The DNA of the CDR3 is TGTGCCAGCAGTGACGATAGCGGGAGACACAATGAGCAGTTCTTC. J is TRBJ2-1 and V is TRBV6-1; 9 bases line up with TRBD2. In germline, CDR1 is MNHNS, CDR2 SASEGT. The V gene end was trimmed by 3 bases and the J gene end by 5 bases; junction bases not matched to a gene: 5. The CDR3 sequence is 15 residues long.

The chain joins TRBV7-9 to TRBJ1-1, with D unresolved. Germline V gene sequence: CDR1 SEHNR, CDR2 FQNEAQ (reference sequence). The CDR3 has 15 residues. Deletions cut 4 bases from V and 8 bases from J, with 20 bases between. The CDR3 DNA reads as TGTGCCAGCAGCTGGTGGGAAAGGGCAGATGGCGAAGCTTTCTTT. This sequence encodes CASSWWERADGEAFF.

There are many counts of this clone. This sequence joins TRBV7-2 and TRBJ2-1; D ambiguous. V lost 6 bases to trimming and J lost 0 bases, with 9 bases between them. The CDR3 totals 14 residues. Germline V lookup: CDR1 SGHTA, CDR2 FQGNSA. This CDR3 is CASRLGGSYNEQFF. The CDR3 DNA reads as TGTGCCAGCAGGCTGGGCGGCTCCTACAATGAGCAGTTCTTC. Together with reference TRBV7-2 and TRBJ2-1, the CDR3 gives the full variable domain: GAGVSQSPSNKVTEKGKDVELRCDPISGHTALYWYRQSLGQGLEFLIYFQGNSAPDKSGLPSDRFSAERTGGSVSTLTIQRTQQEDSAVYLCASRLGGSYNEQFFGPGTRLTVL.